A single sample is the source of the 28 T cell receptor beta chains below, sequenced in a study of CD4 and CD8 cells across lung adenocarcinoma regions. TCRdb analysed the PCR reads with MiXCR anew, one entry per CDR3 protein. This sample has 15,000 to 20,000 distinct CDR3 sequences, with roughly half found just once. Material for sequencing was CD8+ T cells from the center of a lung tumor. These receptors all come from a female donor with lung adenocarcinoma. The CD4 and CD8 labels of this study may be unreliable.

The genes are TRBV7-3 and TRBJ2-1, with TRBD1 identical over 9 bases. With 7 bases clipped from V and 0 bases from J, the junction kept 7 bases outside the gene matches. CDR3 length: 16 residues. The germline gives CDR1 SGHTA, CDR2 FQGTGA. CDR3 nucleotides: TGTGCCAGCACAAGGACAGGGGCCAGCTCCTACAATGAGCAGTTCTTC. It specifies CASTRTGASSYNEQFF.

The chain is built from TRBV10-3 and TRBJ2-5; 9 bases agree with TRBD2. The end of the DNA aligns better with TRBJ2-7, so the J call may be wrong. The length of the CDR3 is 14 residues. CDR1 is ENHRY, CDR2 SYGVKD, per germline. The CDR3 here is CAIRESGGTYEQYF. The CDR3 coding sequence is TGTGCCATCAGAGAAAGCGGGGGGACCTACGAGCAGTACTTC.

The J gene is TRBJ2-1, the V gene TRBV12-3 or TRBV12-4; 10 bases match TRBD2. The CDR3 runs 15 residues. J was trimmed by 4 bases and V by 6 bases; bases with no gene match: 6. CDR3 DNA: TGTGCCAGCAGCCTCGGGACTAGCGTTTACAATGAGCAGTTCTTC. Its protein product is CASSLGTSVYNEQFF.

The J gene is TRBJ2-3, the V gene TRBV9; 8 bases line up with TRBD1. This CDR3 is 15 amino acids long. V shed 0 bases and J 1 base; nucleotides not matched to a gene: 1. Germline V lookup: CDR1 SGDLS, CDR2 YYNGEE. CDR3 region: CASSVDRGGTDTQYF. For the CDR3, the DNA is TGTGCCAGCAGCGTAGACAGGGGGGGCACAGATACGCAGTATTTT.

V is TRBV12-3 or TRBV12-4 and J is TRBJ2-1, with D uncertain. Matching the DNA end better, TRBJ2-5 makes the J call doubtful. This CDR3 is 14 amino acids long. CDR3 sequence: CASSPQTSRETQYF. In nucleotides, the CDR3 is TGTGCCAGCAGTCCCCAGACGAGCAGGGAGACCCAGTACTTC.

This chain uses TRBV6-1 with TRBJ2-3; a possible D gene is TRBD2 (6 bases). The DNA end lines up better with TRBJ2-4; the J call may be wrong. The CDR3 is 16 residues long. Per germline, CDR1 MNHNS and CDR2 SASEGT. The CDR3 loop reads CASSVSAGWATDIQYF. DNA for the CDR3: TGTGCCAGCAGCGTGTCGGCGGGGTGGGCCACAGATATTCAGTACTTC.

This clonotype was detected a few times. J is TRBJ2-3 and V is TRBV6-1; 9 positions agree with TRBD2. The CDR3 contains 16 residues. The J segment lost 1 base and the V segment lost 6 bases, leaving 8 bases of the junction unmatched. Germline V gene sequence: CDR1 MNHNS, CDR2 SASEGT. The CDR3 loop reads CASRPSRTSGTDTQYF. CDR3 coding DNA: TGTGCCAGCAGACCTAGCCGGACTAGCGGCACAGATACGCAGTATTTT.

In its sample, this clonotype was seen a few times. The CDR3 bases are TGTGCCAGCAGTGAAGGGGGCTTGAGTGCCACAGATACGCAGTATTTT. The encoded protein is CASSEGGLSATDTQYF. The chain couples TRBV6-1 to TRBJ2-3, with D maybe TRBD1 (5 bases). Germline assignment: CDR1 MNHNS and CDR2 SASEGT. The CDR3 has 16 amino acids. The V end lost 1 base, the J end lost 2 bases, and 13 bases lay between the germline ends.

This clonotype was seen at least ten times. The gene calls are TRBV6-1 and TRBJ2-7; 7 positions agree with TRBD2. This CDR3 comprises 14 residues. Germline trimming cut 2 bases from V and 2 bases from J; bases unmatched to any gene: 3. Looked up from germline, CDR1 is MNHNS and CDR2 is SASEGT. In nucleotides, the CDR3 is TGTGCCAGCAGTGAAAAGCGGGGACCCTACGAGCAGTACTTC. This codes for CASSEKRGPYEQYF.

A word on this clonotype: At one end, the junction sequence differs from germline, possibly due to a read error. The V and J genes are TRBV7-7 and TRBJ2-2, with D possibly matching TRBD1 (6 bases). Germline loops: CDR1 SSHAT, CDR2 FNYEAQ (reference sequence). This CDR3 is 13 amino acids long. CDR3 amino acids: CASSKDSYGELFF. The CDR3 DNA reads TGTGCTAGCAGCAAGGACAGTTACGGGGAGCTGTTTTTT.

The V call is TRBV5-1, the J call TRBJ1-1, with 7 bases matching TRBD1. The CDR3 is 12 residues long. V gave up 4 bases and J gave up 6 bases; unmatched junction bases: 3. The germline V gene has CDR1 SGHRS and CDR2 YFSETQ. CDR3 in DNA: TGCGCCAGCAGCAGACAGGGCGCTGAAGCTTTCTTT. Translation: CASSRQGAEAFF.

Details on this clonotype: The junction and the germline gene differ at one end; a read error may be behind it. The J gene is TRBJ2-1, the V gene TRBV10-1; tentatively, D is TRBD1 (5 bases). CDR3 length: 14 amino acids. CDR1 and CDR2 from the germline V gene are WNHNN and SYGVQD (reference sequence). The CDR3 reads CASSTGSTYNEELF. The CDR3 DNA is TGCGCCAGCAGTACAGGCTCTACCTACAATGAGGAATTATTC.

This clonotype turned up a few times. This chain connects TRBV6-1 to TRBJ1-2; tentatively, D is TRBD1 (5 bases). Trimming removed 3 bases from V and 1 base from J, with 18 bases in between. This CDR3 region has 17 residues. Germline assignment: CDR1 MNHNS and CDR2 SASEGT. Here the CDR3 DNA reads TGTGCCAGCAGTGAGAGGCAGGACACGAGTCATAACTATGGCTACACCTTC. Its protein is CASSERQDTSHNYGYTF.

This clonotype was counted many times. A much larger clone is a single base away; this may be a read error. V usage is TRBV6-1 and J usage is TRBJ2-1; 10 nucleotides align to TRBD1. This CDR3 contains 13 residues. Germline V gene sequence: CDR1 MNHNS, CDR2 SASEGT. J was trimmed by 13 bases and V by 6 bases; bases with no gene match: 9. The CDR3 is CASRDGTGAAQFF. Here the CDR3 DNA reads TGTGCCAGCAGGGACGGGACAGGGGCGGCCCAGTTCTTC.

The rearrangement uses TRBV9 and TRBJ2-2, with 7 bases matching TRBD2. The J call could be wrong; TRBJ2-3 is a better fit for the DNA end. Germline V gene data show CDR1 as SGDLS and CDR2 as YYNGEE. This CDR3 spans 16 amino acids. CDR3 residues: CASSVPSGVWTGTQYF. DNA of the CDR3: TGTGCCAGCAGCGTCCCTAGCGGAGTGTGGACCGGGACGCAGTATTTT.

V usage is TRBV6-2 or TRBV6-3 and J usage is TRBJ2-5; D assignment may be TRBD1 or TRBD2 (5 bases each). Germline values: CDR1 MNHEY, CDR2 SVGEGT. Trimming took off 6 bases at V and 2 bases at J, with 10 bases between the two ends. The CDR3 runs 13 residues. The CDR3 nucleotides are TGTGCCAGCAGGGTTGGGGGACAAGAGACCCAGTACTTC. This translates into CASRVGGQETQYF.

A few counts support this clonotype. The J gene is TRBJ1-1, the V gene TRBV7-2, with TRBD1 as a possible D gene (5 bases). The ends were cut back, 1 base at V and 5 bases at J, with 11 bases in the middle. This CDR3 has 14 amino acids. Germline V CDR1 and CDR2: SGHTA, FQGNSA. DNA for the CDR3: TGTGCCAGCAGCTTAGATCAGGGTCGAACTGAAGCTTTCTTT. Its protein is CASSLDQGRTEAFF. The full variable domain, its missing parts supplied by reference TRBV7-2 and TRBJ1-1, is GAGVSQSPSNKVTEKGKDVELRCDPISGHTALYWYRQSLGQGLEFLIYFQGNSAPDKSGLPSDRFSAERTGGSVSTLTIQRTQQEDSAVYLCASSLDQGRTEAFFGQGTRLTVV.

The chain is built from TRBV27 and TRBJ2-3; tentatively, D is TRBD2 (5 bases). V was pared by 4 bases and J by 3 bases, with 14 bases between. The germline V gene has CDR1 MNHEY and CDR2 SMNVEV (reference sequence). There are 15 residues in the CDR3. The CDR3 DNA reads as TGTGCCAGCAGTTCGAGGACGGGCGGGACAGATACGCAGTATTTT. Amino acid sequence: CASSSRTGGTDTQYF.

As for this clonotype: A junction boundary mismatches the germline segment, possibly from a read error. The chain uses TRBV6-1 and TRBJ2-4; 8 positions match TRBD1. This CDR3 region has 14 residues. Germline CDR1 reads MNHNS; CDR2 reads SASEGT. The DNA of the CDR3 is TGCGGCGGCAGGGGGCGGCAGGCCACAAACATTCAGTACTTC. It encodes CGGRGRQATNIQYF.

Worth noting for this clonotype: One end of the junction is discordant with germline, which a read error may explain. This CDR3 reads CASGYQGVSTGALFF. The CDR3 coding sequence is TGTGCCAGCGGCTACCAGGGTGTGAGCACCGGGGCGCTGTTTTTT. J is TRBJ2-2 and V is TRBV6-5; tentatively, D is TRBD1 or TRBD2 (5 bases each). CDR1 and CDR2 from the germline V gene are MNHEY and SVGAGI. The CDR3 length is 15 residues.

This clonotype was seen ten or more times. The J gene is TRBJ2-1, the V gene TRBV6-1, with 12 bases aligning to TRBD2. The CDR3 has 13 residues. The trim removed 8 bases at V and 7 bases at J, leaving 3 bases unmatched. CDR1 MNHNS and CDR2 SASEGT come from the germline V gene. CDR3 in DNA: TGTGCCAGCCGACTAGCGGGAGTGAATGAGCAGTTCTTC. Protein sequence: CASRLAGVNEQFF.

J is TRBJ2-7 and V is TRBV12-3 or TRBV12-4, with TRBD2 matching 7 bases. V lost 5 bases and J lost 5; bases outside the gene matches: 3. The CDR3 has 12 residues. CDR3 sequence: CASSPRGDEQYF. Written as DNA, the CDR3 is TGTGCCAGCAGTCCCCGGGGGGACGAGCAGTACTTC.

The chain links TRBV27 to TRBJ2-3; D tentatively reads TRBD1 or TRBD2 (5 bases each). The J call may be in error: the DNA end matches TRBJ2-7 better. CDR1 and CDR2 (germline): MNHEY, SMNVEV (reference sequence). The CDR3 extends over 15 amino acids. For the CDR3, the DNA is TGTGCCAGCGGCTCGGGGCTGTCAGCCAAAGACACGCAGTACTTC. Its translation is CASGSGLSAKDTQYF.

This chain links TRBV4-1 with TRBJ2-1; the match to TRBD1 covers 7 bases. CDR3 length: 16 residues. CDR1 and CDR2 from the germline V gene are MGHRA and YSYEKL. V shed 0 bases and J 7 bases; nucleotides not matched to a gene: 9. CDR3 sequence reads: CASSQDLGTAVNEQFF. In DNA form, the CDR3 reads TGCGCCAGCAGCCAAGATTTAGGGACAGCCGTTAATGAGCAGTTCTTC.

This clonotype was observed a few times. This sequence joins TRBV6-1 and TRBJ2-6, with D perhaps assigned TRBD1 or TRBD2 (6 bases each). This CDR3 is 19 amino acids long. Trimming pared 7 bases from V and 0 bases from J, leaving 22 bases between. Germline loops: CDR1 MNHNS, CDR2 SASEGT. The CDR3 sequence is CASTVTRGGAFSGANVLTF. As DNA, the CDR3 is TGTGCCAGCACCGTCACCAGGGGCGGGGCCTTCTCTGGGGCCAACGTCCTGACTTTC.

This clonotype is classed as medium-sized (0.01 to 0.1%). This rearrangement joins TRBV7-2 to TRBJ2-4; no clear D. Germline CDR1 SGHTA, CDR2 FQGNSA. Trimming stripped 5 bases from V and 0 bases from J, with 11 bases between. This CDR3 has 15 amino acids. CDR3 loop: CASSAILGAKNIQYF. The CDR3 region has the DNA TGTGCCAGCAGCGCGATTCTGGGAGCCAAAAACATTCAGTACTTC. The full variable domain, with the rest looked up from reference TRBV7-2 and TRBJ2-4, is GAGVSQSPSNKVTEKGKDVELRCDPISGHTALYWYRQSLGQGLEFLIYFQGNSAPDKSGLPSDRFSAERTGGSVSTLTIQRTQQEDSAVYLCASSAILGAKNIQYFGAGTRLSVL.

Only a few counts were recorded for this clonotype. The chain employs TRBV6-2 or TRBV6-3 and TRBJ2-3, with TRBD2 identical over 8 bases. The J call may be faulty, since TRBJ2-7 better matches the DNA end. This CDR3 is 14 amino acids long. Germline V gene data show CDR1 as MNHEY and CDR2 as SVGEGT. DNA of the CDR3: TGTGCGGGCAGCGGGGGCGGGGACACAGATACGCAGTACTTC. The encoded protein is CAGSGGGDTDTQYF.

This clonotype ranks as medium-sized. This chain joins TRBV6-5 and TRBJ1-6; maybe TRBD1 (5 bases). The CDR3 length is 15 residues. CDR1 is MNHEY, CDR2 SVGAGI, per germline. V was pared by 2 bases and J by 10 bases, with 15 bases between. This CDR3 is CASSYGAGGGSPLHF. CDR3 nucleotide sequence: TGTGCCAGCAGTTACGGGGCGGGGGGAGGATCACCCCTCCACTTT.